These 26 T cell receptor beta chains came from one sample sequenced in a study of blood T cells in healthy people across ages. The second PCR ran roughly 6 to 11 cycles with a sample-barcoded 5' primer and J-beta primers. TCRdb reprocessed the 5' RACE reads with MiXCR, giving one entry per CDR3 protein. The sample carries about 570,000 distinct CDR3 sequences, 25% to 30% recorded once. The sequencing sample was made of blood. These receptors were taken from a woman aged 65 to 85 in good health.

The gene calls are TRBV14 and TRBJ2-7, with 8 bases identical to TRBD1. Trimming cost V 3 bases and J 1 base; bases outside gene matches: 8. CDR1 and CDR2 from the germline V gene are SGHDN and FVKESK. There are 16 residues in the CDR3. CDR3 coding DNA: TGTGCCAGCAGCCAGACAGGCAGGGGGCGATCCTACGAGCAGTACTTC. This gives the protein CASSQTGRGRSYEQYF.

V is TRBV5-1 and J is TRBJ2-5, with D perhaps assigned TRBD1 or TRBD2 (5 bases each). CDR3 length: 13 residues. Germline V gene sequence: CDR1 SGHRS, CDR2 YFSETQ. V was cut by 3 bases and J by 5 bases, with 11 bases left in between. CDR3 coding DNA: TGCGCCAGCAGCTGGGACGGGGTCGAGACCCAGTACTTC. Translating gives CASSWDGVETQYF.

The genes are TRBV11-1 and TRBJ2-7; 8 bases match TRBD2. V trimming: 2 bases; J trimming: 12 bases; junction bases outside the gene matches: 12. There are 14 residues in the CDR3. Germline assignment: CDR1 SGHAT and CDR2 FQDESV (reference sequence). The CDR3 region is CASSLRSGGLTPYF. Written as DNA, the CDR3 is TGTGCCAGCAGCTTACGTTCGGGGGGGCTTACACCGTACTTC.

V usage is TRBV6-5 and J usage is TRBJ1-2; 9 bases align to TRBD1. The CDR3 is 16 amino acids. Germline values: CDR1 MNHEY, CDR2 SVGAGI. V lost 0 bases and J lost 2; bases outside the gene matches: 4. Here the CDR3 DNA reads TGTGCCAGCAGTTACTCCCTGACAGGGGGAAACTATGGCTACACCTTC. It specifies CASSYSLTGGNYGYTF.

The V and J genes are TRBV12-3 or TRBV12-4 and TRBJ2-6; no firm D call. V dropped 4 bases and J dropped 5 bases, with 6 bases sitting between them. There are 13 residues in the CDR3. The CDR3 spells CASSSNRANVLTF. The CDR3 DNA reads as TGTGCCAGCAGTTCCAACCGGGCCAACGTCCTGACTTTC.

This clonotype occurred a few times. The chain recombines TRBV7-3 with TRBJ1-3, with TRBD1 identical over 8 bases. Germline V gene lookup returns CDR1 SGHTA and CDR2 FQGTGA. With 5 bases clipped from V and 0 bases from J, the junction kept 3 bases outside the gene matches. The CDR3 sequence is 15 residues long. This chain's CDR3 is CASSPTGGSGNTIYF. The DNA of the CDR3 is TGTGCCAGCAGCCCAACAGGGGGCTCTGGAAACACCATATATTTT.

The table lists this clonotype with a few counts. J is TRBJ1-1 and V is TRBV5-1, with 7 bases identical to TRBD1. Germline V gene sequence: CDR1 SGHRS, CDR2 YFSETQ. The junction had 4 bases not matched to a gene; V was cut back by 2 bases and J by 3 bases. The CDR3 is 14 amino acids. The CDR3: CASSFLTGDTEAFF. In DNA form, the CDR3 reads TGCGCCAGCAGCTTCCTAACAGGGGACACTGAAGCTTTCTTT.

This clonotype was picked up a small number of times. The chain combines TRBV29-1 with TRBJ2-2; 7 bases agree with TRBD1. The trim removed 0 bases at V and 5 bases at J, leaving 6 bases unmatched. The CDR3 is made up of 15 amino acids. Germline lookup yields CDR1 SQVTM and CDR2 ANQGSEA. The CDR3 loop reads CSVEERPGGTGELFF. In DNA, the CDR3 is TGCAGCGTTGAAGAAAGGCCAGGGGGTACCGGGGAGCTGTTTTTT.

V usage is TRBV3-1 and J usage is TRBJ2-6, with D possibly being TRBD1 (5 bases). The CDR3 loop spans 17 amino acids. V lost 0 bases, J lost 5 bases, and 14 bases lay in between. CDR1 and CDR2 from the germline V gene are LGHDT and YNNKEL (reference sequence). The CDR3 DNA is TGTGCCAGCAGCCAAGATCCTCAGGGCACCTGGGCCAACGTCCTGACTTTC. Translation gives CASSQDPQGTWANVLTF.

The sample holds a few counts of this clonotype. This sequence joins TRBV5-1 and TRBJ1-2, with no clear D. The CDR3 covers 13 residues. The germline V and J ends were trimmed by 4 bases and 8 bases, with 15 bases remaining between them. The germline gives CDR1 SGHRS, CDR2 YFSETQ. CDR3 coding DNA: TGCGCCAGCAGCCAATCCAGCTTGGAGGGCTACACCTTC. Amino acid sequence: CASSQSSLEGYTF.

The genes are TRBV11-1 and TRBJ1-1; no clear D. This CDR3 is 18 amino acids long. V was pared by 5 bases and J by 5 bases, with 27 bases between. Germline V CDR1 and CDR2: SGHAT, FQDESV (reference sequence). CDR3 region: CASSPTNNNFGMRTEAFF. The CDR3 bases are TGTGCCAGCAGCCCAACCAATAACAACTTCGGGATGAGAACTGAAGCTTTCTTT.

This clonotype has only a few counts. The chain combines TRBV3-1 with TRBJ1-4; D not certain. In germline, CDR1 is LGHDT, CDR2 YNNKEL (reference sequence). The CDR3 totals 15 residues. Trimming took 4 bases from V and 5 from J, leaving 14 bases between them. The CDR3 protein is CASSLRHGGNEKLFF. CDR3 sequence (DNA): TGTGCCAGCAGCCTCCGACACGGAGGAAATGAAAAACTGTTTTTT.

The V call is TRBV7-9, the J call TRBJ2-2; D is possibly TRBD1 (6 bases). Per the germline V gene, CDR1 is SEHNR and CDR2 is FQNEAQ (reference sequence). Trimming stripped 3 bases from V and 3 bases from J, with 8 bases between. The CDR3 is 14 residues long. The CDR3 sequence: CASSLNRDTGELFF. CDR3 DNA: TGTGCCAGCAGCTTGAACAGGGACACCGGGGAGCTGTTTTTT.

Turning to this clonotype: Likely a read error: the CDR3 ends without its conserved phenylalanine or tryptophan. The chain carries TRBV29-1 and TRBJ1-1; TRBD1 matches at 9 bases. Germline V lookup: CDR1 SQVTM, CDR2 ANQGSEA. This CDR3 is built from 14 residues. V was pared by 7 bases and J by 4 bases, with 10 bases of the junction left unmatched. The CDR3 sequence: CSALRGQGTTEAFL. CDR3 DNA: TGCAGCGCCCTTCGGGGACAGGGTACCACTGAAGCTTTCCTT.

Points on this clonotype: No conserved phenylalanine or tryptophan is present at the end of the CDR3, so a read error is the likely explanation. It is unclear where the CDR3 begins or ends on the DNA, so no DNA is shown, and the CDR3 is as TCRdb lists it. The chain combines TRBV3-1 with TRBJ1-1. Germline-derived CDR1 and CDR2 are LGHDT and YNNKEL (reference sequence). The CDR3 comprises 13 residues, both ends counted. This chain's CDR3 is CASSLKGGGRASL.

This clonotype was counted between two and nine times. The rearrangement links TRBV7-3 to TRBJ2-5; D might be TRBD2 (5 bases). The J call may be faulty, since TRBJ2-7 better matches the DNA end. The CDR3 is 13 amino acids. Germline assignment: CDR1 SGHTA and CDR2 FQGTGA. The CDR3 loop is CASSPRTGNEQYF. Here the CDR3 DNA reads TGTGCCAGCAGCCCGCGGACCGGGAACGAGCAGTACTTC.

The chain couples TRBV5-1 to TRBJ2-1; D might be TRBD2 (5 bases). Trimming removed 6 bases at V and 4 bases at J, with 14 bases between. Germline CDR1 and CDR2: SGHRS and YFSETQ. The CDR3 spans 14 residues. CDR3 sequence: CASNPGWIYNEQFF. The CDR3, as DNA: TGCGCCAGCAATCCGGGGTGGATTTACAATGAGCAGTTCTTC.

The table lists this clonotype with a few counts. This chain links TRBV4-2 with TRBJ2-3; D may be TRBD2 (5 bases). The germline CDR1 and CDR2 sequences are LGHNA and YNFKEQ. CDR3 length: 13 residues. Trimming stripped 2 bases from V and 9 bases from J, with 12 bases between. This CDR3 is CASSQSGEKTQYF. In DNA, the CDR3 is TGTGCCAGCAGCCAAAGCGGCGAGAAGACGCAGTATTTT.

The rearrangement links TRBV9 to TRBJ2-2, with 9 nucleotides matching TRBD2. Trimming took 0 bases from V and 6 from J; bases not matched to a gene: 3. CDR3 length: 15 amino acids. Germline V gene sequence: CDR1 SGDLS, CDR2 YYNGEE. CDR3 in DNA: TGTGCCAGCAGCGTAGTGTTAGCGGGGGCCGGGGAGCTGTTTTTT. Translated, it gives CASSVVLAGAGELFF.

This clonotype was detected a few times. This chain uses TRBV20-1 with TRBJ1-3; a possible D gene is TRBD1 (5 bases). V lost 0 bases to trimming and J lost 10 bases, with 19 bases between them. The CDR3 contains 15 residues. CDR1 and CDR2 from the germline V gene are DFQATT and SNEGSKA (reference sequence). The CDR3 loop is CSARDSRTFADTIYF. CDR3 sequence (DNA): TGCAGTGCTAGAGATTCCCGGACATTTGCTGATACCATATATTTT.

The chain links TRBV6-1 to TRBJ2-4; TRBD2 matches 11 bases. Germline CDR1 and CDR2: MNHNS and SASEGT. There are 19 residues in the CDR3. Trimming removed 7 bases from V and 0 bases from J; junction bases left unmatched: 14. CDR3 nucleotides: TGTGCCAGCAAGCGTCAGGGTACTAGCGGGAGCCTAGCCAAAAACATTCAGTACTTC. Its protein is CASKRQGTSGSLAKNIQYF.

The chain joins TRBV6-5 to TRBJ1-5; 7 positions agree with TRBD1. This CDR3 comprises 15 residues. Germline assignment: CDR1 MNHEY and CDR2 SVGAGI. Losses at the gene ends were 6 bases for V and 4 bases for J; bases not matched to a gene: 9. The CDR3 reads CASRKGQGGNQPQHF. The DNA of the CDR3 is TGTGCCAGCAGGAAGGGGCAGGGGGGAAATCAGCCCCAGCATTTT.

The rearrangement joins TRBV10-3 to TRBJ2-7; TRBD1 agrees at 7 bases. Unmatched junction bases numbered 9, after V lost 3 bases and J lost 4 bases. There are 15 residues in the CDR3. Germline CDR1 and CDR2: ENHRY and SYGVKD. The CDR3: CAISESTGMGYEQYF. DNA for the CDR3: TGTGCCATCAGTGAATCGACAGGGATGGGGTACGAGCAGTACTTC.

This rearrangement joins TRBV20-1 to TRBJ1-2, with D possibly TRBD1 on 5 matching bases. Germline CDR1 is DFQATT and CDR2 is SNEGSKA (reference sequence). CDR3 length: 14 residues. V was cut by 3 bases and J by 0 bases, with 11 bases left in between. CDR3 DNA sequence: TGCAGTGCTAGTGAGGGACTAGCTAACTATGGCTACACCTTC. Translated: CSASEGLANYGYTF.

This chain links TRBV21-1 with TRBJ2-3; the table's D call of TRBD1 was not tested on the DNA. TRBV21-1 is described as a pseudogene. The CDR3 has 17 amino acids. The CDR3 DNA follows: TGTGCCAGCAGGGAGAGGGGCAGGGCGATAAACACAGATACGCAGTATTTT. Translating it yields CASRERGRAINTDTQYF.

CDR3 region: CASSLAWSVSSYNEQFF. The CDR3 region has the DNA TGTGCCAGCAGCTTAGCGTGGAGCGTGAGCTCCTACAATGAGCAGTTCTTC. J is TRBJ2-1 and V is TRBV7-2; no definite D call. Trimming stripped 0 bases from V and 0 bases from J, with 12 bases between. This CDR3 has 17 residues. Germline CDR1 SGHTA, CDR2 FQGNSA.